This is a list of T cell receptor beta chains from one sample in a study of T-cell reconstitution after alpha-beta-depleted transplantation in children. Each CDR3 protein gets one entry after TCRdb re-called the PCR reads with MiXCR. The sample yields about 300,000 distinct CDR3 sequences, approximately 7.3% seen once. Sequencing was performed on peripheral blood, taken 360 days after TCRalphabeta/CD19-depleted stem cell transplant. These TCRs come from a female patient aged 2 to 10 who had a stem cell transplant for Fanconi anemia, so the T cells may come from the graft donor. The CDR3 runs from the conserved cysteine through the conserved F or W. A D gene is named only where the DNA matches it firmly. Size is stated for part of the rows, as once, few or many counts, or as a class when the clone is expanded.

j_call d_call v_call clone_size cdr3_nt cdr3_aa
TRBJ2-2 NA TRBV19 few TGTGCCAGTAGTTCGGGAGACAGGCTCACCGGGGAGCTGTTTTTT CASSSGDRLTGELFF
TRBJ2-1 NA TRBV20-1 NA TGCAGTGCTAGTCCCGGGAGCTACAATGAGCAGTTCTTC CSASPGSYNEQFF
TRBJ2-1 NA TRBV7-2 many TGTGCCAGCAGCTTAAACCCCACGGTAAGCAATGAGCAGTTCTTC CASSLNPTVSNEQFF
TRBJ1-2 NA TRBV6-1 NA TGTGCCAGCCTCGGGGAATATGGCTACACCTTC CASLGEYGYTF
TRBJ2-7 NA TRBV20-1 few TGCAGTGCGTTCGGTGGCGTCCACCTCTCCTACGAGCAGTACTTC CSAFGGVHLSYEQYF
TRBJ2-2 NA TRBV11-2 NA TGTGCCAGCAGCCTAAAGGACCCCGGGGTCGGGGAGCTGTTTTTT CASSLKDPGVGELFF
TRBJ2-5 TRBD2 TRBV20-1 many TGCAGTGCTAGAGCGACTAGCGGAAGGGAGACCCAGTACTTC CSARATSGRETQYF
TRBJ2-7 TRBD2 TRBV13 NA TGTGCCAGCAGCTTAGGGGCCCGAGCGGGGCTGCTCCGAGAGCAGTACTTC CASSLGARAGLLREQYF
TRBJ2-7 NA TRBV5-1 many TGCGCCAGCAGCTTATCTGGAAACTACGAGCAGTACTTC CASSLSGNYEQYF
TRBJ1-1 NA TRBV6-6 NA TGTGCCAGCAGTTACGTCCAGAGAATTGAAGCTTTCTTT CASSYVQRIEAFF
TRBJ1-2 NA TRBV5-1 few TGCGCCAGCAGCTTGGCTCTCACTAACTATGGCTACACCTTC CASSLALTNYGYTF
TRBJ2-3 TRBD2 TRBV28 many TGTGCCAGCAGTGCCCATCTAGCGGGGTCGACAGATACGCAGTATTTT CASSAHLAGSTDTQYF
TRBJ2-7 NA TRBV29-1 many TGCAGCGTTGAAGATCTTAGCCTGGAGGGGGGCTACGAGCAGTACTTC CSVEDLSLEGGYEQYF
TRBJ2-3 TRBD1 TRBV5-6 few TGTGCCAGCAGCCCCCTGACAGGGGCCACAGATACGCAGTATTTT CASSPLTGATDTQYF
TRBJ1-4 TRBD1 TRBV5-1 NA TGCGCCAGCAGCAGAGACAGGGGGCGAATGAATGAAAAACTGTTTTTT CASSRDRGRMNEKLFF
TRBJ2-3 TRBD1 TRBV27 NA TGTGCCAGCAGATTTCAAGCCAGGGGGCGGACAGATACGCAGTATTTT CASRFQARGRTDTQYF
TRBJ2-5 TRBD1 TRBV20-1 many TGCAGTGCTAGATCCGCGACAGGGGCAGAGACCCAGTACTTC CSARSATGAETQYF
TRBJ2-1 NA TRBV5-1 many TGCGCCAGCTATGGTAGCGCCCGAAATGAGCAGTTCTTC CASYGSARNEQFF
TRBJ2-1 NA TRBV3-1 many TGTGCCAGCAGCCAAGAAATCTACAATGAGCAGTTCTTC CASSQEIYNEQFF
TRBJ1-2 TRBD1 TRBV6-2/TRBV6-3 many TGTGCCAGCAGTTACCTTCAATCCGGACAGGATGGCTACACCTTC CASSYLQSGQDGYTF
TRBJ1-1 NA TRBV15 many TGTGCCACCAGCAGATGGGTGAACACTGAAGCTTTCTTT CATSRWVNTEAFF
TRBJ1-1 NA TRBV20-1 NA TGCAGTGCTAGAGAGAAATGGACGGCCGGGTGGACTGAAGCTTTCTTT CSAREKWTAGWTEAFF
TRBJ1-1 NA TRBV25-1 many NA CASSTSTGLGTEAFF
TRBJ2-7 TRBD2 TRBV20-1 many TGCAGTGCCCTAGCGGGGGGGCTCTACGAGCAGTACTTC CSALAGGLYEQYF
TRBJ2-3 NA TRBV7-2 many TGTGCCAGCAGCATAGGCAACCCAGGGACAGATACGCAGTATTTT CASSIGNPGTDTQYF
TRBJ1-1 NA TRBV5-6 many TGTGCCAGCAGCTTACCAGGCATCTTAACTGAAGCTTTCTTT CASSLPGILTEAFF
TRBJ2-5 NA TRBV27 NA TGTGCCAGCAGTTGGGCAGGGGAACTGGAGACCCAGTACTTC CASSWAGELETQYF
TRBJ1-1 NA TRBV14 few TGTGCCAGCAGCCAAGATGGGACCGTCCCCCAAGCTTTCTTT CASSQDGTVPQAFF
TRBJ2-2 TRBD1 TRBV7-3 many TGTGCCAGCAGCTTGACAGGGGCCGGGGAGCTGTTTTTT CASSLTGAGELFF
TRBJ1-6 NA TRBV12-3/TRBV12-4 many TGTGCCAGCAGGTCGGACAGCTATAATTCACCCCTCCACTTT CASRSDSYNSPLHF
TRBJ1-1 TRBD1 TRBV6-2/TRBV6-3 few TGTGCCAGCAGGTCAGGGGGTGCCACTGAAGCTTTCTTT CASRSGGATEAFF
TRBJ2-5 NA TRBV20-1 many TGCAGTGCTAGAGATTCCAGCTTTCAAGAGACCCAGTACTTC CSARDSSFQETQYF
TRBJ1-1 NA TRBV5-1 many TGCGCCAGCAGCCCTTCCGAGGGAAACACTGAAGCTTTCTTT CASSPSEGNTEAFF
TRBJ1-2 NA TRBV20-1 NA TGCAGTGCTAAATTATCTAATAACTATGGCTACACCTTC CSAKLSNNYGYTF
TRBJ2-1 NA TRBV28 few TGTGCCAGCACCGTCAGGGCGGCTGAGCAGTTCTTC CASTVRAAEQFF
TRBJ1-2 NA TRBV28 NA TGTGCCAGCAAACTCCAGACGGGCTACACCTTC CASKLQTGYTF